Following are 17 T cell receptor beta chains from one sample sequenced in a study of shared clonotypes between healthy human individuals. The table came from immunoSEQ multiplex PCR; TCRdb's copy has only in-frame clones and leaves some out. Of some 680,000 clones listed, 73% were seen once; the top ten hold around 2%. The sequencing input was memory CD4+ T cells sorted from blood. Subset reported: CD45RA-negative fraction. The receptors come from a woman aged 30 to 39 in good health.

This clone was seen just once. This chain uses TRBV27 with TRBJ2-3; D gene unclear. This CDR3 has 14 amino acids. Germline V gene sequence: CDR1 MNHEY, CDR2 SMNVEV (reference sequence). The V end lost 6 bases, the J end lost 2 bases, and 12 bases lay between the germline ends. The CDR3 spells CASRWQLLTDTQYF. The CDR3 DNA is TGTGCCAGCAGGTGGCAGCTTCTCACAGATACGCAGTATTTT.

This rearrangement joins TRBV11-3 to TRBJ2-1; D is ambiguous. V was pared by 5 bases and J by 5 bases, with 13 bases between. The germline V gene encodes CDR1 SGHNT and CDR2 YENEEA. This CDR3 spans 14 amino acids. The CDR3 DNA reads TGTGCCAGCAGCAAGCGAGGACGGAACAATGAGCAGTTCTTC. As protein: CASSKRGRNNEQFF. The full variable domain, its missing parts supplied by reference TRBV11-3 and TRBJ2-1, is EAGVVQSPRYKIIEKKQPVAFWCNPISGHNTLYWYLQNLGQGPELLIRYENEEAVDDSQLPKDRFSAERLKGVDSTLKIQPAELGDSAVYLCASSKRGRNNEQFFGPGTRLTVL.

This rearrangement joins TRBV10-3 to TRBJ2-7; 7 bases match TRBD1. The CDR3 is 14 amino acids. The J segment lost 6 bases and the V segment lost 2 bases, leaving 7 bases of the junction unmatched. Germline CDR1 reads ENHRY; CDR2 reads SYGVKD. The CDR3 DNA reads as TGTGCCATCAGTGAGAACGACAGGGTGGGCGAGCAGTACTTC. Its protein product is CAISENDRVGEQYF.

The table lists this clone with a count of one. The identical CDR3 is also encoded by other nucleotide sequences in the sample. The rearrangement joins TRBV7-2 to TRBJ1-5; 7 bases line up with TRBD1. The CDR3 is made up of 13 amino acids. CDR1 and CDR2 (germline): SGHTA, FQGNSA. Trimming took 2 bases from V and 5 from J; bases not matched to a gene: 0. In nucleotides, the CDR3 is TGTGCCAGCAGCTTACAGGGGGATCAGCCCCAGCATTTT. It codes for CASSLQGDQPQHF. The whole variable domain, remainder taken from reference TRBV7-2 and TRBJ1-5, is GAGVSQSPSNKVTEKGKDVELRCDPISGHTALYWYRQSLGQGLEFLIYFQGNSAPDKSGLPSDRFSAERTGGSVSTLTIQRTQQEDSAVYLCASSLQGDQPQHFGDGTRLSIL.

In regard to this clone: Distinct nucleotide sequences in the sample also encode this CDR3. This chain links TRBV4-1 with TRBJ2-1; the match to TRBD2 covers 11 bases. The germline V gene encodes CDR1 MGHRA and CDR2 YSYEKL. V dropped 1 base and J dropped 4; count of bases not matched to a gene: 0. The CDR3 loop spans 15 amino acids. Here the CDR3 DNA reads TGCGCCAGCAGCCAAGGACTAGCGGGATACAATGAGCAGTTCTTC. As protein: CASSQGLAGYNEQFF.

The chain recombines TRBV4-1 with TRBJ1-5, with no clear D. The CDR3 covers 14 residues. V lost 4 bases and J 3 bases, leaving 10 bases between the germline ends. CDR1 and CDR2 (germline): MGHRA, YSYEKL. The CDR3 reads CASSRDGHNQPQHF. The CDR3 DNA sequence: TGCGCCAGCAGCCGCGACGGTCACAATCAGCCCCAGCATTTT.

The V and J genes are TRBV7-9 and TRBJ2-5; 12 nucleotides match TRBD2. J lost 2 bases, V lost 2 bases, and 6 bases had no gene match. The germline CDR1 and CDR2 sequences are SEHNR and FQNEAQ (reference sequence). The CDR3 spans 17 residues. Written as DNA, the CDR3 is TGTGCCAGCAGCTTATGGGGACTAGCGGGCAGACAAGAGACCCAGTACTTC. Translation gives CASSLWGLAGRQETQYF.

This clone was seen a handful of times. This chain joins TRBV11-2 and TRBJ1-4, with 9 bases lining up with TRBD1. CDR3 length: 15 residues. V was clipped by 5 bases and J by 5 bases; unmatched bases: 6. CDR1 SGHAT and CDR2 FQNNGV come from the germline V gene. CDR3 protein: CASSPPGTGNEKLFF. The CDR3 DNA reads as TGTGCCAGCAGCCCCCCCGGGACAGGGAATGAAAAACTGTTTTTT. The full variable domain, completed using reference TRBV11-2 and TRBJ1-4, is EAGVAQSPRYKIIEKRQSVAFWCNPISGHATLYWYQQILGQGPKLLIQFQNNGVVDDSQLPKDRFSAERLKGVDSTLKIQPAKLEDSAVYLCASSPPGTGNEKLFFGSGTQLSVL.

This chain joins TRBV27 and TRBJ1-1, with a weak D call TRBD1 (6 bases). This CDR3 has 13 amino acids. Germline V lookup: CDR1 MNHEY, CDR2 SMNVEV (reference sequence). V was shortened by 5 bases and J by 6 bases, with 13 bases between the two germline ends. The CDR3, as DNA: TGTGCCAGCAGTCCGTGGGGGCAGCCTGAAGCTTTCTTT. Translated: CASSPWGQPEAFF.

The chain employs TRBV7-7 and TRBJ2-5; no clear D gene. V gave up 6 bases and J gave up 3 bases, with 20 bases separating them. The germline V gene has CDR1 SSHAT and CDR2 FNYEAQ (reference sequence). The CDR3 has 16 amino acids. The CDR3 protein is CASRPRPPLSEETQYF. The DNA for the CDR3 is TGTGCCAGCAGGCCGCGCCCCCCGTTGAGCGAAGAGACCCAGTACTTC.

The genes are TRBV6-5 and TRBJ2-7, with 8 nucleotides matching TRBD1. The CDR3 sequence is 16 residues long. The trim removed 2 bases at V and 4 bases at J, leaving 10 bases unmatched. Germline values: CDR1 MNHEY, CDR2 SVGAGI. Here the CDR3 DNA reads TGTGCCAGCAGTTACGGGGGACAGGCGAGCCCGTACGAGCAGTACTTC. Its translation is CASSYGGQASPYEQYF.

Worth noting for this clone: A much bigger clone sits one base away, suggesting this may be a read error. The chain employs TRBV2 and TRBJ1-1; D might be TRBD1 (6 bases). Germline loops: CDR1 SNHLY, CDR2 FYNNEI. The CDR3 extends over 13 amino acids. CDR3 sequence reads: CVSRRTERAEAFF. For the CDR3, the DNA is TGTGTCAGCAGGCGGACAGAAAGGGCTGAAGCTTTCTTT. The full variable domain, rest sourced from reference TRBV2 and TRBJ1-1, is EPEVTQTPSHQVTQMGQEVILRCVPISNHLYFYWYRQILGQKVEFLVSFYNNEISEKSEIFDDQFSVERPDGSNFTLKIRSTKLEDSAMYFCVSRRTERAEAFFGQGTRLTVV.

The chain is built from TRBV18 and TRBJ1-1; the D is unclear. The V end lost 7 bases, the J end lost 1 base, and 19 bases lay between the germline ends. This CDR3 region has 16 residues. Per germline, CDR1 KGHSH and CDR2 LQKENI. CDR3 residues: CASYPALFEKNTEAFF. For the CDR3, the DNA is TGTGCCAGCTACCCCGCCCTGTTCGAGAAGAACACTGAAGCTTTCTTT.

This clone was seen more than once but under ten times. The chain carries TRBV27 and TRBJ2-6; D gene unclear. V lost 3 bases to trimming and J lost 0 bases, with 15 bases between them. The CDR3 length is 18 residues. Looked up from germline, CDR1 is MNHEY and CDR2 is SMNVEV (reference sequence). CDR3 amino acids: CASSFAQVGFSGANVLTF. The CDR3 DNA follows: TGTGCCAGCAGTTTCGCCCAGGTCGGTTTCTCTGGGGCCAACGTCCTGACTTTC.

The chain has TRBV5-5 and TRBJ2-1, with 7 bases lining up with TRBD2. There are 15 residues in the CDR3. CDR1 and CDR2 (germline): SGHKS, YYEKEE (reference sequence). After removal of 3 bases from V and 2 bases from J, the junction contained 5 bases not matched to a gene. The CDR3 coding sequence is TGTGCCAGCAGCTCTTCCGGGACTACCTACAATGAGCAGTTCTTC. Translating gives CASSSSGTTYNEQFF.

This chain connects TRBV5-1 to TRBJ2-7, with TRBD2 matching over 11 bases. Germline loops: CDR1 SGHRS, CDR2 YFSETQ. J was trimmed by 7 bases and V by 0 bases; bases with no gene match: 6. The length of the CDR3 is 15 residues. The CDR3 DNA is TGCGCCAGCAGCTTGGTTAGCGGGAGGGCCTGGGAGCAGTACTTC. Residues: CASSLVSGRAWEQYF.

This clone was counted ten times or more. The DNA for the CDR3 is TGTGCCAGTAGTAGAAATAACCCGGGACGGAATGAAAAACTGTTTTTT. It translates to CASSRNNPGRNEKLFF. V is TRBV19 and J is TRBJ1-4; a possible D gene is TRBD1 (5 bases). Germline V gives CDR1 LNHDA, CDR2 SQIVND (reference sequence). The CDR3 extends over 16 amino acids. Trimming pared 4 bases from V and 5 bases from J, leaving 17 bases between.